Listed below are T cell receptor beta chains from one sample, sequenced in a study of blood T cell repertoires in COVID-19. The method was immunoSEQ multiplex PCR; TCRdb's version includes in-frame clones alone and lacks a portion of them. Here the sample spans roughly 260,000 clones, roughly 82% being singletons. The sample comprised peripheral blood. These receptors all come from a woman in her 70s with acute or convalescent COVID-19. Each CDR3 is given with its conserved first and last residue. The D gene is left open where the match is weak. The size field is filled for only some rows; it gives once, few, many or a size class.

CDR3 protein: CASTPLDRSNSPLHF
CDR3 DNA: TGTGCCAGCACACCCCTTGACAGAAGTAATTCACCCCTCCACTTT
J gene: TRBJ1-6
clone size: few
D gene: .
V gene: TRBV27
CDR3 length: 15

CDR3 protein: CASSQGGSSSYEQYF
CDR3 DNA: TGTGCCAGCAGCCAAGGGGGTTCTAGCTCCTACGAGCAGTACTTC
J gene: TRBJ2-7
clone size: once
D gene: .
V gene: TRBV28
CDR3 length: 15

CDR3 protein: CASNLGTVNEKLFF
CDR3 DNA: TGTGCCAGCAACTTAGGGACAGTAAATGAAAAACTGTTTTTT
J gene: TRBJ1-4
clone size: .
D gene: TRBD1
V gene: TRBV7-9
CDR3 length: 14

CDR3 protein: CASSPSRQGRADTQYF
CDR3 DNA: TGCGCCAGCAGCCCCAGTAGACAGGGGAGGGCAGATACGCAGTATTTT
J gene: TRBJ2-3
clone size: once
D gene: .
V gene: TRBV5-1
CDR3 length: 16

CDR3 protein: CASSLRPPVQRDAFF
CDR3 DNA: TGTGCCAGCAGCTTGAGGCCACCGGTACAGAGAGATGCTTTCTTT
J gene: TRBJ1-1
clone size: .
D gene: .
V gene: TRBV5-6
CDR3 length: 15

CDR3 protein: CASKHGTGLGETQYF
CDR3 DNA: TGTGCCAGCAAACACGGGACAGGGTTAGGGGAGACCCAGTACTTC
J gene: TRBJ2-5
clone size: few
D gene: TRBD1
V gene: TRBV7-9
CDR3 length: 15

CDR3 protein: CASSLQQLNQPQHF
CDR3 DNA: TGTGCCAGCTCACTACAACAGCTAAATCAGCCCCAGCATTTT
J gene: TRBJ1-5
clone size: .
D gene: .
V gene: TRBV18
CDR3 length: 14

CDR3 protein: CSVTGGIYDEQFF
CDR3 DNA: TGCAGCGTTACAGGGGGCATCTACGATGAGCAGTTCTTC
J gene: TRBJ2-1
clone size: .
D gene: TRBD1
V gene: TRBV29-1
CDR3 length: 13

CDR3 protein: CAWTGGNRDTQYF
CDR3 DNA: TGTGCCTGGACAGGGGGGAACAGGGATACGCAGTATTTT
J gene: TRBJ2-3
clone size: once
D gene: .
V gene: TRBV30
CDR3 length: 13

CDR3 protein: CSVETGGHTDTQYF
CDR3 DNA: TGCAGCGTTGAAACGGGGGGGCACACAGATACGCAGTATTTT
J gene: TRBJ2-3
clone size: .
D gene: TRBD2
V gene: TRBV29-1
CDR3 length: 14

CDR3 protein: CASSQDPPGVNSPLHF
CDR3 DNA: TGCGCCAGCAGCCAAGATCCCCCAGGGGTTAATTCACCCCTCCACTTT
J gene: TRBJ1-6
clone size: .
D gene: .
V gene: TRBV4-3
CDR3 length: 16

CDR3 protein: CASSLAIGTGQYGYTF
CDR3 DNA: TGCGCCAGCAGCTTGGCTATTGGGACAGGACAATATGGCTACACCTTC
J gene: TRBJ1-2
clone size: .
D gene: TRBD1
V gene: TRBV5-1
CDR3 length: 16

CDR3 protein: CASSETGNRGAFF
CDR3 DNA: TGTGCCAGCAGTGAGACAGGGAATCGTGGGGCTTTCTTT
J gene: TRBJ1-1
clone size: .
D gene: TRBD1
V gene: TRBV6-1
CDR3 length: 13

CDR3 protein: CASNTDRGGGTEAFF
CDR3 DNA: TGTGCCAGCAACACCGACCGGGGAGGGGGCACTGAAGCTTTCTTT
J gene: TRBJ1-1
clone size: .
D gene: .
V gene: TRBV5-6
CDR3 length: 15

CDR3 protein: CASSQDLATAGQPQHF
CDR3 DNA: TGTGCCAGCAGCCAAGATCTGGCTACAGCTGGTCAGCCCCAGCATTTT
J gene: TRBJ1-5
clone size: .
D gene: .
V gene: TRBV4-2
CDR3 length: 16

CDR3 protein: CASSFGESSSYEQYF
CDR3 DNA: TGTGCCAGCAGCTTCGGGGAGTCGAGCTCCTACGAGCAGTACTTC
J gene: TRBJ2-7
clone size: .
D gene: .
V gene: TRBV7-9
CDR3 length: 15

CDR3 protein: CASSRRGGNAEAFF
CDR3 DNA: TGCGCCAGCAGCCGGAGGGGAGGGAACGCTGAAGCTTTCTTT
J gene: TRBJ1-1
clone size: .
D gene: .
V gene: TRBV5-1
CDR3 length: 14

CDR3 protein: CASSSTGGALSGELFF
CDR3 DNA: TGTGCCAGCAGTTCAACAGGGGGCGCGCTGTCCGGGGAGCTGTTTTTT
J gene: TRBJ2-2
clone size: .
D gene: TRBD1
V gene: TRBV27
CDR3 length: 16

CDR3 protein: CASSRSGQGTDTQYF
CDR3 DNA: TGTGCCAGCAGCCGATCGGGACAGGGCACAGATACGCAGTATTTT
J gene: TRBJ2-3
clone size: few
D gene: TRBD1
V gene: TRBV11-3
CDR3 length: 15

CDR3 protein: CASSLDPLNYGYTF
CDR3 DNA: TGCGCCAGCAGCTTGGATCCTCTTAACTATGGCTACACCTTC
J gene: TRBJ1-2
clone size: .
D gene: .
V gene: TRBV5-1
CDR3 length: 14

CDR3 protein: CASSLARGNYNEQFF
CDR3 DNA: TGTGCCAGCAGCCTAGCCCGAGGGAACTACAATGAGCAGTTCTTC
J gene: TRBJ2-1
clone size: .
D gene: .
V gene: TRBV11-3
CDR3 length: 15

CDR3 protein: CASSLGGGITDTQYF
CDR3 DNA: TGTGCTAGCAGCTTAGGGGGGGGCATCACAGATACGCAGTATTTT
J gene: TRBJ2-3
clone size: .
D gene: .
V gene: TRBV7-7
CDR3 length: 15

CDR3 protein: CASSYTGGINSPLHF
CDR3 DNA: TGTGCCAGCAGTTACACAGGGGGAATCAATTCACCCCTCCACTTT
J gene: TRBJ1-6
clone size: .
D gene: TRBD1
V gene: TRBV6-5
CDR3 length: 15

CDR3 protein: CATDGDSGNTIYF
CDR3 DNA: TGTGCCACCGACGGAGACTCTGGAAACACCATATATTTT
J gene: TRBJ1-3
clone size: .
D gene: .
V gene: TRBV28
CDR3 length: 13

CDR3 protein: CASSQNWGLYNEQFF
CDR3 DNA: TGTGCCAGCAGCCAAAACTGGGGGCTCTACAATGAGCAGTTCTTC
J gene: TRBJ2-1
clone size: .
D gene: .
V gene: TRBV4-2
CDR3 length: 15

CDR3 protein: CASSGIRAAIITDTQYF
CDR3 DNA: TGTGCCAGCAGCGGAATCAGGGCCGCTATCATCACAGATACGCAGTATTTT
J gene: TRBJ2-3
clone size: .
D gene: .
V gene: TRBV5-6
CDR3 length: 17

CDR3 protein: CASSLDVRGGGSDTQYF
CDR3 DNA: TGCGCCAGCAGCTTGGATGTGAGAGGCGGGGGCTCAGATACGCAGTATTTT
J gene: TRBJ2-3
clone size: .
D gene: .
V gene: TRBV5-1
CDR3 length: 17

CDR3 protein: CASRGTGSRDF
CDR3 DNA: TGTGCCAGCAGAGGTACAGGGAGTAGAGACTTC
J gene: TRBJ2-5
clone size: .
D gene: .
V gene: TRBV7-8
CDR3 length: 11

CDR3 protein: CASSRDSNSPLHF
CDR3 DNA: TGTGCCAGCTCAAGAGACAGTAATTCACCCCTCCACTTT
J gene: TRBJ1-6
clone size: .
D gene: .
V gene: TRBV18
CDR3 length: 13

CDR3 protein: CASRLGPNTEAFF
CDR3 DNA: TGTGCCAGCCGACTAGGGCCGAACACTGAAGCTTTCTTT
J gene: TRBJ1-1
clone size: .
D gene: .
V gene: TRBV7-2
CDR3 length: 13

CDR3 protein: CASSQAGSTDTQYF
CDR3 DNA: TGTGCCAGCAGCCAGGCGGGGAGCACAGATACGCAGTATTTT
J gene: TRBJ2-3
clone size: .
D gene: .
V gene: TRBV4-2
CDR3 length: 14

CDR3 protein: CASSERQGRSYEQYF
CDR3 DNA: TGTGCCAGCAGCGAACGACAGGGGAGATCCTACGAGCAGTACTTC
J gene: TRBJ2-7
clone size: .
D gene: TRBD1
V gene: TRBV7-2
CDR3 length: 15

CDR3 protein: CASSPQIGTEAFF
CDR3 DNA: TGCGCCAGCAGCCCCCAGATCGGGACTGAAGCTTTCTTT
J gene: TRBJ1-1
clone size: .
D gene: .
V gene: TRBV4-1
CDR3 length: 13

CDR3 protein: CASSQTPAGLADYNEQFF
CDR3 DNA: TGCGCCAGCAGCCAAACCCCCGCCGGACTAGCGGACTACAATGAGCAGTTCTTC
J gene: TRBJ2-1
clone size: .
D gene: TRBD2
V gene: TRBV4-3
CDR3 length: 18

CDR3 protein: CASSSLVGANTGELFF
CDR3 DNA: TGTGCCAGCAGTTCCTTGGTGGGGGCCAACACCGGGGAGCTGTTTTTT
J gene: TRBJ2-2
clone size: .
D gene: .
V gene: TRBV27
CDR3 length: 16

CDR3 protein: CASSEVTDGYTF
CDR3 DNA: TGTGCCAGCAGTGAAGTAACGGATGGCTACACCTTC
J gene: TRBJ1-2
clone size: .
D gene: .
V gene: TRBV6-1
CDR3 length: 12

CDR3 protein: CASSLEAFDQPQHF
CDR3 DNA: TGCGCCAGCAGCTTGGAAGCATTCGATCAGCCCCAGCATTTT
J gene: TRBJ1-5
clone size: .
D gene: .
V gene: TRBV5-1
CDR3 length: 14

CDR3 protein: CASSVADNEQFF
CDR3 DNA: TGTGCCAGCAGCGTAGCAGACAATGAGCAGTTCTTC
J gene: TRBJ2-1
clone size: .
D gene: .
V gene: TRBV9
CDR3 length: 12

CDR3 protein: CATSRSKTSGGRNTGELFF
CDR3 DNA: TGTGCCACCAGCAGATCCAAGACTAGCGGGGGCCGGAACACCGGGGAGCTGTTTTTT
J gene: TRBJ2-2
clone size: .
D gene: TRBD2
V gene: TRBV15
CDR3 length: 19

CDR3 protein: CASSLEYSYEQYF
CDR3 DNA: TGTGCCAGCAGCTTAGAATACAGCTACGAGCAGTACTTC
J gene: TRBJ2-7
clone size: .
D gene: .
V gene: TRBV7-2
CDR3 length: 13

CDR3 protein: CASSKPTGADTQYF
CDR3 DNA: TGTGCCAGCAGCAAACCCACAGGGGCAGATACGCAGTATTTT
J gene: TRBJ2-3
clone size: .
D gene: .
V gene: TRBV21-1
CDR3 length: 14

CDR3 protein: CASSEGQGYYNQPQHF
CDR3 DNA: TGTGCCAGCAGTGAAGGGCAGGGGTATTACAATCAGCCCCAGCATTTT
J gene: TRBJ1-5
clone size: .
D gene: .
V gene: TRBV2
CDR3 length: 16

CDR3 protein: CASSQDPGGSSYEQYF
CDR3 DNA: TGCGCCAGCAGCCAAGATCCCGGGGGGTCCTCCTACGAGCAGTACTTC
J gene: TRBJ2-7
clone size: .
D gene: TRBD2
V gene: TRBV4-1
CDR3 length: 16

CDR3 protein: CASRLAGPPGELFF
CDR3 DNA: TGCGCCAGCAGACTAGCGGGGCCCCCCGGGGAGCTGTTTTTT
J gene: TRBJ2-2
clone size: .
D gene: TRBD2
V gene: TRBV5-1
CDR3 length: 14

CDR3 protein: CASTAGTEAFF
CDR3 DNA: TGTGCCAGCACGGCAGGTACTGAAGCTTTCTTT
J gene: TRBJ1-1
clone size: .
D gene: .
V gene: TRBV6-5
CDR3 length: 11

CDR3 protein: CASSPGTGNLLNEQYF
CDR3 DNA: TGTGCCAGCAGCCCCGGGACAGGGAACCTTCTAAACGAGCAGTACTTC
J gene: TRBJ2-7
clone size: .
D gene: TRBD1
V gene: TRBV2
CDR3 length: 16

CDR3 protein: CASSSIYLAGGDEQFF
CDR3 DNA: TGTGCCAGCAGCTCTATTTATCTAGCGGGGGGGGATGAGCAGTTCTTC
J gene: TRBJ2-1
clone size: .
D gene: TRBD2
V gene: TRBV7-2
CDR3 length: 16

CDR3 protein: CASTKDRASGNTIYF
CDR3 DNA: TGTGCCAGCACCAAGGACAGGGCTTCTGGAAACACCATATATTTT
J gene: TRBJ1-3
clone size: few
D gene: TRBD1
V gene: TRBV7-9
CDR3 length: 15

CDR3 protein: CASSLAGDKIRFF
CDR3 DNA: TGCGCCAGCAGCTTAGCCGGGGACAAAATTCGGTTCTTC
J gene: TRBJ2-1
clone size: .
D gene: .
V gene: TRBV5-1
CDR3 length: 13

CDR3 protein: CASSPTANVGPIGYTF
CDR3 DNA: TGTGCCAGCTCACCAACGGCTAATGTGGGGCCGATTGGCTACACCTTC
J gene: TRBJ1-2
clone size: .
D gene: .
V gene: TRBV18
CDR3 length: 16

CDR3 protein: CASSNGGRGDYGYTF
CDR3 DNA: TGTGCCAGCAGCAATGGGGGCAGGGGGGACTATGGCTACACCTTC
J gene: TRBJ1-2
clone size: .
D gene: TRBD1
V gene: TRBV9
CDR3 length: 15

CDR3 protein: CASSTGASITEAFF
CDR3 DNA: TGTGCCAGCAGTACAGGGGCGTCGATCACTGAAGCTTTCTTT
J gene: TRBJ1-1
clone size: .
D gene: TRBD1
V gene: TRBV6-5
CDR3 length: 14

CDR3 protein: CASSQDQGYYGYTF
CDR3 DNA: TGCGCCAGCAGCCAAGATCAGGGGTATTATGGCTACACCTTC
J gene: TRBJ1-2
clone size: few
D gene: .
V gene: TRBV4-1
CDR3 length: 14

CDR3 protein: CASSVEGQEYGYTF
CDR3 DNA: TGTGCCAGCAGCGTAGAGGGACAGGAGTATGGCTACACCTTC
J gene: TRBJ1-2
clone size: .
D gene: TRBD1
V gene: TRBV9
CDR3 length: 14

CDR3 protein: CASSDWESSGGHEQFF
CDR3 DNA: TGTGCCAGCAGCGACTGGGAGTCTAGCGGGGGACATGAGCAGTTCTTC
J gene: TRBJ2-1
clone size: .
D gene: TRBD2
V gene: TRBV2
CDR3 length: 16

CDR3 protein: CASSLVGGPYGYTF
CDR3 DNA: TGTGCCAGCAGCTTAGTGGGGGGGCCCTATGGCTACACCTTC
J gene: TRBJ1-2
clone size: .
D gene: .
V gene: TRBV7-9
CDR3 length: 14

CDR3 protein: CASSQLGQGNQPQHF
CDR3 DNA: TGTGCCAGCAGCCAATTAGGACAGGGAAATCAGCCCCAGCATTTT
J gene: TRBJ1-5
clone size: .
D gene: TRBD1
V gene: TRBV16
CDR3 length: 15

CDR3 protein: CASSFKGGTEAFF
CDR3 DNA: TGTGCCAGCAGTTTTAAGGGAGGGACTGAAGCTTTCTTT
J gene: TRBJ1-1
clone size: .
D gene: .
V gene: TRBV27
CDR3 length: 13

CDR3 protein: CASSLHSNSPLHF
CDR3 DNA: TGTGCCAGCAGCTTACACAGCAATTCACCCCTCCACTTT
J gene: TRBJ1-6
clone size: .
D gene: .
V gene: TRBV7-2
CDR3 length: 13